The 18 T cell receptor beta chains below all came from one sample that was sequenced in a study of blood T cells in healthy people across ages. The second PCR ran roughly 7 to 12 cycles with a sample-barcoded 5' primer and J-beta primers. TCRdb called the 5' RACE reads again in MiXCR, with one record for every CDR3 protein. The table records about 1.5 million distinct CDR3 sequences, about 45% of them present only once. Sequencing was done on a sample of blood. The receptors stem from a woman aged 18-35 years in good health.

This clonotype was detected a few times. The J gene is TRBJ2-1, the V gene TRBV20-1, with 15 bases lining up with TRBD2. The CDR3 loop spans 16 amino acids. Losses at the gene ends were 5 bases for V and 7 bases for J; bases not matched to a gene: 9. The V gene's germline CDR1 is DFQATT and CDR2 SNEGSKA (reference sequence). The CDR3 coding sequence is TGCAGTGCTTCTCGGACTAGCGGGGGGGCCTGGAATGAGCAGTTCTTC. Protein: CSASRTSGGAWNEQFF.

The table lists this clonotype with a few counts. The junction does not match germline at one end; this may be a read error. This rearrangement joins TRBV20-1 to TRBJ2-1; 8 positions match TRBD1. This CDR3 is built from 14 residues. Germline-derived CDR1 and CDR2 are DFQATT and SNEGSKA (reference sequence). CDR3 in amino acids: CSAKDRDSFNEQFF. The DNA for the CDR3 is TGCAGTGCCAAGGACAGGGATTCCTTCAATGAGCAGTTCTTC.

Notes on this clonotype: One end of the junction does not line up with germline, which may come from a read error. The rearrangement uses TRBV7-9 and TRBJ2-7; D is unresolved. The CDR3 has 13 amino acids. Germline loops: CDR1 SEHNR, CDR2 FQNEAQ (reference sequence). CDR3 residues: CASSPGFSYERYF. DNA for the CDR3: TGTGCCAGCAGCCCGGGTTTTTCCTACGAGCGGTACTTC.

As concerns this clonotype: The junction shows a germline mismatch at one end, possibly a read error. The CDR3 spells CASNLEGKGSPLHF. In DNA form, the CDR3 reads TGTGCCAGCAACTTAGAGGGGAAAGGTTCACCCCTCCACTTT. The chain links TRBV7-9 to TRBJ1-6; D might be TRBD1 (5 bases). CDR3 length equals 14 residues. Germline V gene lookup returns CDR1 SEHNR and CDR2 FQNEAQ (reference sequence).

In its sample, this clonotype was seen a few times. The chain employs TRBV29-1 and TRBJ2-5; 11 nucleotides line up with TRBD2. Germline V lookup: CDR1 SQVTM, CDR2 ANQGSEA. Losses at the gene ends were 4 bases for V and 11 bases for J; bases not matched to a gene: 3. The CDR3 runs to 11 residues. CDR3 loop: CSVGTSGPQYF. The CDR3 DNA reads as TGCAGCGTTGGGACTAGCGGGCCTCAGTACTTC.

For the CDR3, the DNA is TGCGCCAGCAGCCAAGACCCTCTCGGTAGGAGCAACCATGGCTACACCTTC. It yields the protein CASSQDPLGRSNHGYTF. The genes are TRBV4-1 and TRBJ1-2, with unresolved D. The V gene's germline CDR1 is MGHRA and CDR2 YSYEKL. The CDR3 loop spans 17 amino acids. V gave up 0 bases and J gave up 6 bases, with 20 bases separating them.

Notes on this clonotype: An end of the junction differs from the germline gene, which may be a read error. The chain couples TRBV14 to TRBJ1-1; no reliable D call. Germline V gives CDR1 SGHDN, CDR2 FVKESK. CDR3 length equals 18 residues. CDR3 sequence reads: CASSQDTVLIRLNAEAFF. The DNA for the CDR3 is TGTGCCAGCAGCCAAGATACAGTCCTTATAAGGCTGAACGCTGAAGCTTTCTTT.

The genes are TRBV6-2 or TRBV6-3 and TRBJ2-5; D unresolved. CDR1 and CDR2 (germline): MNHEY, SVGEGT. Trimming took 7 bases from V and 4 from J, leaving 16 bases between them. CDR3 length: 14 amino acids. This chain's CDR3 is CASTPSGYGETQYF. The CDR3 DNA follows: TGTGCCAGCACCCCTAGTGGTTACGGAGAGACCCAGTACTTC.

The sample holds a few counts of this clonotype. This chain connects TRBV12-3 or TRBV12-4 to TRBJ1-1; 8 nucleotides match TRBD1. The CDR3 covers 14 residues. The trim removed 5 bases at V and 4 bases at J, leaving 6 bases unmatched. CDR3 in DNA: TGTGCCAGCAGTCCGACAGGGGATATCACTGAAGCTTTCTTT. It yields the protein CASSPTGDITEAFF.

Worth noting for this clonotype: Relative to the germline gene, one junction end is altered; a read error may explain this. V gene TRBV10-3 combines with J gene TRBJ1-4, with D perhaps TRBD1 (5 bases). Germline-derived CDR1 and CDR2 are ENHRY and SYGVKD. The CDR3 contains 14 residues. The CDR3 spells CAISAGTTTEKLFF. DNA of the CDR3: TGTGCCATCAGTGCAGGGACTACTACTGAAAAACTGTTTTTT.

This chain uses TRBV24-1 with TRBJ2-3; D might be TRBD1 (6 bases). CDR3 length equals 16 residues. With 3 bases removed from V and 0 bases from J, the gap between germline ends came to 12 bases. From germline, CDR1 is KGHDR and CDR2 SFDVKD. DNA for the CDR3: TGTGCCACCAGTGATCCGGGCAGGGGCAGCACAGATACGCAGTATTTT. This codes for CATSDPGRGSTDTQYF.

This clonotype was seen a handful of times. This sequence joins TRBV6-2 or TRBV6-3 and TRBJ2-4; no firm D call. The end of the DNA is better explained by TRBJ2-7, so the J call may be wrong. The germline CDR1 and CDR2 sequences are MNHEY and SVGEGT. The CDR3 consists of 12 residues. The CDR3 coding sequence is TGTGCCAGCAGCGGTCGGGTGCACGAGCAGTACTTC. Protein product: CASSGRVHEQYF.

This clonotype was counted ten times or more. This sequence joins TRBV27 and TRBJ2-1, with TRBD2 matching 8 bases. The CDR3 consists of 16 residues. Germline assignment: CDR1 MNHEY and CDR2 SMNVEV (reference sequence). Trimming cost V 4 bases and J 0 bases; bases outside gene matches: 5. This CDR3 is CASSSLSGSSYNEQFF. The CDR3 DNA reads TGTGCCAGCAGTTCCCTCAGCGGGAGCTCCTACAATGAGCAGTTCTTC.

J is TRBJ2-3 and V is TRBV7-2; 7 positions match TRBD2. CDR3 length: 15 amino acids. Germline CDR1 SGHTA, CDR2 FQGNSA. V trimming: 2 bases; J trimming: 7 bases; junction bases outside the gene matches: 9. CDR3 residues: CASSLNPLAANTQYF. CDR3 coding DNA: TGTGCCAGCAGCTTAAACCCGCTAGCGGCCAATACGCAGTATTTT.

J is TRBJ1-6 and V is TRBV4-3; D perhaps matches TRBD1 (5 bases). V lost 0 bases and J lost 5, with 11 bases in between. Germline V CDR1 and CDR2: LGHNA, YSLEER. The CDR3 runs 16 residues. The CDR3 here is CASSQDPGTNNSPLHF. In DNA, the CDR3 is TGCGCCAGCAGCCAAGACCCCGGGACCAATAATTCACCCCTCCACTTT.

The CDR3 loop is CSARPASGSPLHF. In DNA, the CDR3 is TGCAGTGCTCGCCCGGCCAGCGGTTCACCCCTCCACTTT. The chain uses TRBV20-1 and TRBJ1-6; D is undetermined. The CDR3 totals 13 residues. Germline V gene lookup returns CDR1 DFQATT and CDR2 SNEGSKA (reference sequence). The V end was cut by 5 bases, the J end by 9 bases, with 14 bases between.

This sequence joins TRBV7-2 and TRBJ2-7, with D perhaps TRBD1 (5 bases). Germline CDR1 and CDR2: SGHTA and FQGNSA. The V gene lost 1 base and the J gene lost 1 base, with 11 bases spanning the gap. The CDR3 is made up of 15 amino acids. The CDR3 loop is CASSLVEDSSYEQYF. As DNA, the CDR3 is TGTGCCAGCAGCTTAGTGGAAGACAGTTCCTACGAGCAGTACTTC.

The V call is TRBV2, the J call TRBJ2-1; unclear D gene. Trimming removed 4 bases from V and 8 bases from J, with 15 bases in between. Per the germline V gene, CDR1 is SNHLY and CDR2 is FYNNEI. This CDR3 is 14 amino acids long. CDR3 bases: TGTGCCAGCAGTGGGAATCTGAGATGGGATGAGCAGTTCTTC. Encoded protein: CASSGNLRWDEQFF.